The text below deals with one TCR beta chain. Its antigen is not known. This sample is drawn from a study of T cell repertoires in cytomegalovirus infection. About the research overall: Matching HLA type, along with CMV infection, was indicated by public TCR beta signatures. Whole-study results and caveats: Based on cumulative public TCR beta family frequency, carriers of CMV plus the relevant HLA were identified. CMV-specific TCR beta clonotypes restricted by HLA-C were the ones dominating the ex vivo response.

MiXCR, applied by TCRdb to the reads, yields one record per CDR3 protein. The sample carries about 680,000 distinct CDR3 sequences, more than 20% recorded once. Sequencing input: CD8+ T cells from PBMCs. The clonotype was recovered from a human donor in good health (CMV status not recorded). Some clones in this sample may be carry-over from other donors' samples.

CDR3 sequence reads: CASSSVGGGRNGYTF. The CDR3, as DNA: TGTGCCAGCAGCTCCGTTGGGGGAGGGAGAAACGGCTACACCTTC. The chain recombines TRBV7-6 with TRBJ1-2; D might be TRBD1 (5 bases). The V and J ends lost 4 bases and 8 bases respectively, with 20 bases between them. This CDR3 comprises 15 residues. Germline CDR1 SGHVS, CDR2 FNYEAQ. Supplemented by reference TRBV7-6 and TRBJ1-2, the full variable domain reads GAGVSQSPRYKVTKRGQDVALRCDPISGHVSLYWYRQALGQGPEFLTYFNYEAQQDKSGLPNDRFSAERPEGSISTLTIQRTEQRDSAMYRCASSSVGGGRNGYTFGSGTRLTVV.